This T cell receptor (beta chain) was captured in a study of blood T cell repertoires in COVID-19. For the study at large: Samples representing acute and convalescent COVID-19 were sourced from the United States, Italy and Spain. From T cells, B-cell-depleted T cells, or PBMCs came the material, which was cDNA or gDNA.

Using immunoSEQ multiplex PCR, the repertoire was profiled, and TCRdb retains in-frame clones only, with some absent. The sample shows about 150,000 clones, roughly 79% of them seen only once. V lost 0 bases and J 1 base, leaving 13 bases between the germline ends. The CDR3 covers 17 residues. The germline V gene has CDR1 KGHSH and CDR2 LQKENI. The material sequenced was peripheral blood. The clonotype was recovered from a man in his fifties or sixties with active or convalescent COVID-19. The chain carries TRBV18 and TRBJ1-5; D remains ambiguous. CDR3 nucleotide sequence: TGTGCCAGCTCACCACCGGGCCTTAGTCAAAGCAATCAGCCCCAGCATTTT. It codes for CASSPPGLSQSNQPQHF.